The entry below describes one T cell receptor beta chain. The sample belongs to a study of PD-L1 blockade in urothelial cancer. Looking at the study overall: In the patient group, twenty-five of 29 were males with bladder-origin urothelial cancer. Investigators checked blood 3 weeks (second dose) and 6 weeks after treatment start.

Time point given: peripheral blood 6 weeks after treatment start. Patients had locally advanced or metastatic urothelial carcinoma. Each patient gave between 1 and 8 samples of peripheral blood mononuclear cells, which were collected pretreatment and during treatment. Sequencing used immunoSEQ multiplex PCR; TCRdb keeps in-frame clones, though not all of them. This sample yields 120,000 or so clones, of which more than 75% are seen a single time; 2.4% belongs to the top ten. The V gene's germline CDR1 is SGHDT and CDR2 YYEEEE. V dropped 1 base and J dropped 9; count of bases not matched to a gene: 8. CDR3 length: 15 amino acids.

The sequencing used PBMCs, collected around atezolizumab (anti-PD-L1) treatment. This receptor was taken from a man aged 50-60 years with urothelial cancer. This chain joins TRBV5-6 and TRBJ1-3; 9 positions match TRBD1. This CDR3 reads CASSLKDRGRFTIYF. In DNA, the CDR3 is TGTGCCAGCAGCTTGAAGGACAGGGGAAGATTCACCATATATTTT.